Listed below are T cell receptor beta chains from one sample, sequenced in a study of PD-1 blockade in classical Hodgkin lymphoma. Produced via immunoSEQ multiplex PCR; TCRdb's table is partial and in-frame only. The table lists over 15,000 clones, over 80% of them singletons. The sample consisted of peripheral blood mononuclear cells (PBMCs), taken before the second cycle of nivolumab. Every receptor here comes from a human donor with classical Hodgkin lymphoma. CDR3s include the opening cysteine and the closing phenylalanine or tryptophan. D genes are given only for firm matches. Size tells how often a clone was seen (once, few, many) or the class of an expanded clone, and some rows leave it out.

j_gene	d_gene	abundance	v_gene	CDR3nt	CDR3aa
TRBJ2-7	TRBD1	few	TRBV18	TGTGCCAGCTCACCTGTAGGACAGGGGAAGGGCGAGCAGTACTTC	CASSPVGQGKGEQYF
TRBJ1-2	-	once	TRBV18	TGTGCCAGCTCCCTCTGGACAGAAGTCAACTATGGCTACACCTTC	CASSLWTEVNYGYTF
TRBJ2-1	TRBD2	-	TRBV7-3	TGTGCCAGCAGCGAGGCCGGGGGGTTTCGCGGGAGCTCCTACAATGAGCAGTTCTTC	CASSEAGGFRGSSYNEQFF
TRBJ2-7	TRBD1	few	TRBV5-1	TGCGCCAGCAGCTTGTCCGGGACAGGCTACGAGCAGTACTTC	CASSLSGTGYEQYF
TRBJ2-7	-	-	TRBV4-1	TGCGCCAGCAGCCAAGCCGCGGGGACCACTTTAAAGGGGCAGTACTTC	CASSQAAGTTLKGQYF
TRBJ2-5	-	-	TRBV7-9	TGTGCCAGCACGGGGTCGGGGGAGACCCAGTACTTC	CASTGSGETQYF
TRBJ2-5	-	-	TRBV4-1	TGCGCCAGCAGCCAAGAAAGGGGAGGAAAAGAGACCCAGTACTTC	CASSQERGGKETQYF
TRBJ2-3	-	once	TRBV11-2	TGTGCCAGCAGCTTAGGGGGTGGAAGCACAGATACGCAGTATTTT	CASSLGGGSTDTQYF
TRBJ1-4	-	-	TRBV6-1	TGTGCCAGCAGGGACGAGGTTTTGGAAAAACTGTTTTTT	CASRDEVLEKLFF
TRBJ2-1	-	-	TRBV10-1	TGCGCCAGCAGTCCAGGGGTTAACAATGAGCAGTTCTTC	CASSPGVNNEQFF
TRBJ2-7	-	-	TRBV9	TGTGCCAGCAGCGTAGGAGCGTCCTACGAGCAGTACTTC	CASSVGASYEQYF
TRBJ1-4	TRBD1	-	TRBV5-1	TGCGCCAGCAGCCAGACAGGGGGGGAAAAACTGTTTTTT	CASSQTGGEKLFF
TRBJ1-1	-	-	TRBV7-8	TGTGCCAGCAGCTTAGTTCTGGGTGGGGTCACTGAAGCTTTCTTT	CASSLVLGGVTEAFF
TRBJ1-5	-	-	TRBV6-6	TGTGCCAGCAGCATAAATAATCAGCCCCAGCATTTT	CASSINNQPQHF
TRBJ1-1	-	-	TRBV11-2	TGTGCCAGCAGCCCCCCGGACAGAACGAACACTGAAGCTTTCTTT	CASSPPDRTNTEAFF
TRBJ1-2	-	once	TRBV18	TGTGCCAGCTCACCCGGCAGAGAGAACTATGGCTACACCTTC	CASSPGRENYGYTF
TRBJ2-6	-	-	TRBV9	TGTGCCAGCAGCCGGCATACTGGGGCCAACGTCCTGACTTTC	CASSRHTGANVLTF
TRBJ2-2	TRBD1	-	TRBV6-1	TGTGCCAGCAGGCGGGACAGGGGAACAACCGGGGAGCTGTTTTTT	CASRRDRGTTGELFF
TRBJ1-3	-	-	TRBV9	TGTGCCAGCAGCGTAGATCAGGGGGGAAACACCATATATTTT	CASSVDQGGNTIYF
TRBJ2-5	-	-	TRBV10-3	TGTGCCATCAGTGACCAGGGGGAGGGGGCAGAGACCCAGTACTTC	CAISDQGEGAETQYF
TRBJ2-1	-	once	TRBV5-3	TGTGCCAGAAGCTTGGCCAGGTCCTACAATGAGCAGTTCTTC	CARSLARSYNEQFF
TRBJ2-1	TRBD2	-	TRBV7-3	TGTGCCAGCAGCTTAACTGGCGGGGGGCCTAATGAGCAGTTCTTC	CASSLTGGGPNEQFF
TRBJ2-3	TRBD2	-	TRBV29-1	TGCAGCGCCGGAGGTCAGCGGGAGGGTCGGACAGATACGCAGTATTTT	CSAGGQREGRTDTQYF
TRBJ2-5	-	-	TRBV5-1	TGCGCCAGCAGCTTTGGCAATGGGAGGAAGGAGACCCAGTACTTC	CASSFGNGRKETQYF
TRBJ2-7	-	-	TRBV28	TGTGCCAGCTCTCTCGGGGCGTACGAGCAGTACTTC	CASSLGAYEQYF